This T cell receptor beta chain came from a study of T cells in women clearing cervical HPV infection. The overall study: Case blood was drawn a median around 140 days after lesion detection.

Points on this clone: The observed sequence ends 3 residues before the CDR3 terminus, with the missing tail filled in from the germline J gene.

All donors had a single incident cervical HPV16 infection, not prevalent. Dot-blot hybridization genotyped cervical HPV amplified with MY09/MY11 PCR. CDR1 SGHTA and CDR2 FQGNSA come from the germline V gene. This CDR3 is 15 amino acids long. Trimming cost V 1 base and J 7 bases, with 13 bases left between them. The data were produced by immunoSEQ multiplex PCR, yet TCRdb's version contains in-frame clones alone and is incomplete. In total, the table holds tens of thousands of clones. The sequencing input was blood buffy coat. This receptor was taken from a woman between 18 and 70 years old with a cervical HPV16 infection that either progressed to CIN3+ or cleared (not recorded which). V usage is TRBV7-2 and J usage is TRBJ1-4; D might be TRBD1 (6 bases). The CDR3 reads CASSLGDNRGEKLFF. The CDR3 bases that were read are TGTGCCAGCAGCTTAGGGGACAACCGAGGTGAAAAA.